Listed below are T cell receptor beta chains from one sample, sequenced in a study of cytomegalovirus exposure and HLA in healthy donors. Profiled with immunoSEQ multiplex PCR; TCRdb holds only in-frame clones, not every one. The sample table sets out around 100,000 clones. The sample was PBMCs. The receptors originated from a man aged 25 to 40 in good health and CMV-seronegative. The CDR3 runs from the conserved cysteine through the conserved F or W. Each record gives: D gene, J gene, V gene, CDR3 protein, CDR3 DNA. A D gene is named only where the DNA matches it firmly.

TRBD1	TRBJ1-5	TRBV6-5	CASSYGQGGNQPQHF	TGTGCCAGCAGTTACGGACAGGGTGGCAATCAGCCCCAGCATTTT
.	TRBJ1-4	TRBV21-1	CASPFRDRGEKLFF	TGTGCCAGCCCCTTCCGGGACAGGGGAGAAAAACTGTTTTTT
TRBD1	TRBJ2-7	TRBV2	CASRDRGPSGYF	TGTGCCAGCAGGGACAGGGGCCCCTCCGGGTACTTC
.	TRBJ1-1	TRBV9	CASSVAAGPMSTEAFF	TGTGCCAGCAGCGTAGCGGCAGGGCCCATGAGCACTGAAGCTTTCTTT
.	TRBJ1-2	TRBV27	CASSWGGASYGYTF	TGTGCCAGCAGTTGGGGGGGGGCGAGCTATGGCTACACCTTC
.	TRBJ2-1	TRBV19	CASRSAHGSSYNEQFF	TGTGCCAGTAGGTCTGCTCACGGGAGCTCCTACAATGAGCAGTTCTTC
TRBD1	TRBJ2-1	TRBV7-3	CASSFVSGTGANEQFF	TGTGCCAGCAGCTTTGTGTCCGGGACAGGGGCCAATGAGCAGTTCTTC
.	TRBJ2-7	TRBV27	CASSLDGASYEQYF	TGTGCCAGCAGTTTAGATGGGGCTAGCTACGAGCAGTACTTC
.	TRBJ1-5	TRBV6-1	CASMSMGNQPQHF	TGTGCCAGCATGAGCATGGGCAATCAGCCCCAGCATTTT
.	TRBJ2-1	TRBV4-1	CASSQVLAKSSYNEQFF	TGCGCCAGCAGCCAAGTCCTCGCTAAGAGCTCCTACAATGAGCAGTTCTTC
.	TRBJ2-7	TRBV19	CASSPRRGEQYF	TGTGCCAGTAGTCCCCGACGGGGAGAGCAGTACTTC
TRBD2	TRBJ2-7	TRBV7-2	CASTRLAGSSYEQYF	TGTGCCAGCACCCGACTAGCGGGGAGCTCCTACGAGCAGTACTTC
TRBD1	TRBJ1-1	TRBV5-1	CASSVTGFQNTEAFF	TGCGCCAGCAGCGTGACAGGGTTTCAGAACACTGAAGCTTTCTTT
.	TRBJ1-2	TRBV7-9	CASSSRPDSLHGYTF	TGTGCCAGCAGCTCCCGCCCGGACAGTCTGCATGGCTACACCTTC
.	TRBJ1-6	TRBV6-6	CASTWGLYDSPLHF	TGTGCCAGCACCTGGGGACTTTACGATTCACCCCTCCACTTT
.	TRBJ2-3	TRBV7-3	CASSRNSGGTDTQYF	TGTGCCAGCAGTCGAAACAGTGGTGGCACAGATACGCAGTATTTT
TRBD1	TRBJ2-1	TRBV6-6	CASGLGGQGNEQFF	TGTGCCAGCGGCCTAGGGGGACAGGGGAATGAGCAGTTCTTC
.	TRBJ1-1	TRBV28	CASTGPTEAFF	TGTGCCAGCACAGGGCCCACTGAAGCTTTCTTT
.	TRBJ1-2	TRBV7-9	CASSLSSLYYGYTF	TGTGCCAGCAGCTTAAGCTCGCTTTACTATGGCTACACCTTC
.	TRBJ2-1	TRBV7-9	CASSLNLGDNEQFF	TGTGCCAGCAGCTTAAACCTAGGGGACAATGAGCAGTTCTTC
TRBD2	TRBJ2-1	TRBV18	CASSPPLDWEGSYNEQFF	TGTGCCAGCTCACCACCACTTGACTGGGAGGGCTCCTACAATGAGCAGTTCTTC
.	TRBJ1-3	TRBV5-1	CASSSPAGQSSGNTIYF	TGCGCCAGCAGCTCCCCGGCGGGCCAAAGCTCTGGAAACACCATATATTTT
TRBD2	TRBJ2-7	TRBV6-1	CASSLSGGRVEQYF	TGTGCCAGCAGCCTTAGCGGGGGCAGAGTCGAGCAGTACTTC
TRBD1	TRBJ1-4	TRBV4-1	CASSPGQGYEKLFF	TGCGCCAGCAGCCCGGGACAGGGATATGAAAAACTGTTTTTT
.	TRBJ2-7	TRBV28	CASRNQGGSYEQYF	TGTGCCAGCAGGAATCAGGGGGGCTCCTACGAGCAGTACTTC
.	TRBJ1-2	TRBV28	CASTPDTTYGYTF	TGTGCCAGCACTCCGGACACCACCTATGGCTACACCTTC
TRBD2	TRBJ2-1	TRBV10-3	CAISETSGGFSSYNEQFF	TGTGCCATCAGCGAGACTAGCGGGGGGTTCAGCTCCTACAATGAGCAGTTCTTC
TRBD1	TRBJ2-1	TRBV18	CASSEPGQGLDEQFF	TGTGCCAGCTCAGAACCGGGACAGGGTCTCGATGAGCAGTTCTTC
.	TRBJ2-5	TRBV7-3	CASSLVGGKETQYF	TGTGCCAGCAGCTTAGTTGGGGGGAAAGAGACCCAGTACTTC
.	TRBJ1-3	TRBV18	CASSPAGPGAGNTIYF	TGTGCCAGCTCACCAGCCGGCCCCGGGGCTGGAAACACCATATATTTT
TRBD1	TRBJ2-3	TRBV29-1	CSAVDRAGDTQYF	TGCAGCGCTGTGGACAGGGCGGGAGATACGCAGTATTTT
TRBD1	TRBJ2-7	TRBV19	CASSVTGDSTYEQYF	TGTGCCAGTAGCGTGACAGGGGATTCAACCTACGAGCAGTACTTC
TRBD1	TRBJ2-7	TRBV4-3	CASSQLAGTGTYEQYF	TGCGCCAGCAGCCAACTAGCCGGGACAGGGACCTACGAGCAGTACTTC
.	TRBJ1-2	TRBV5-4	CASSLGTSDNYGYTF	TGTGCCAGCAGCTTAGGGACATCAGATAACTATGGCTACACCTTC
.	TRBJ2-7	TRBV10-3	CAISESPSPHEQYF	TGTGCCATCAGTGAGAGCCCAAGCCCCCACGAGCAGTACTTC
.	TRBJ1-1	TRBV20-1	CSGTGNTEAFF	TGCAGTGGTACGGGAAATACTGAAGCTTTCTTT
.	TRBJ1-5	TRBV7-2	CASRLGGSNQPQHF	TGTGCCAGCAGATTGGGGGGGAGCAATCAGCCCCAGCATTTT
TRBD2	TRBJ2-5	TRBV28	CASSPRLAGGPEQETQYF	TGTGCCAGCAGTCCAAGACTAGCGGGGGGGCCGGAACAAGAGACCCAGTACTTC
.	TRBJ1-1	TRBV5-1	CASSWTTGNTEAFF	TGCGCCAGCAGCTGGACGACAGGGAACACTGAAGCTTTCTTT
.	TRBJ2-3	TRBV6-5	CASSYSAGESSDTQYF	TGTGCCAGCAGTTACTCAGCGGGCGAGAGTTCAGATACGCAGTATTTT
.	TRBJ2-3	TRBV10-3	CAISESQGKGTDTQYF	TGTGCCATCAGTGAGTCGCAGGGCAAGGGCACAGATACGCAGTATTTT
.	TRBJ2-5	TRBV30	CGSSAGTERYF	TGTGGCTCCTCGGCCGGGACTGAGCGTTACTTC